Detailed here is one TCR beta chain. Its antigen is not yet known. No base qualities exist here, and no much larger clone lies one base off it. The library was generated by the immunoSEQ multiplex PCR assay. TCRdb provides this immuneACCESS table in a form limited to in-frame rearrangements. Some clones are lacking; in checked studies, under half of them reflect an unresolved V gene, and why the rest are absent is not known. The sample table shows tens of thousands of clones, and 75% to 85% are seen once. The ten biggest clones cover around 20% of the sample. CDR1 and CDR2 are drawn from the germline V gene (reference sequence): GTSNPN, SVGIG. The CDR3 sequence holds 13 residues, the cysteine and phenylalanine included. The read is trimmed to its CDR3 DNA, 39 bases read in frame from base 1. V has 3 bases trimmed and J has 10 bases trimmed; junction bases matching no gene number 7. This sample was included in a study of PD-1 blockade in mismatch repair-deficient tumors (dated by TCRdb to 2016 to 2017). Study-level background: Between late 2013 and late 2016, the trial enrolled 80 to 95 consecutive patients with roughly eleven types of mismatch repair-deficient cancer, all of whom had received prior treatment and were progressing. Tumor-associated T cell clones were tracked in the peripheral blood of patients responding to PD-1 blockade by deep sequencing of TCR CDR3 regions.

Here is what the overall study found, with its caveats: After pembrolizumab, tumor-resident clones, which were often undetectable in blood before treatment, expanded rapidly and then contracted, generally ahead of radiologic responses.

Read against the paper, the sample's time point label means: peripheral blood 12 weeks after first pembrolizumab dose. Mismatch repair deficiency was established in every enrolled patient by polymerase chain reaction or immunohistochemistry. TCR sequencing was carried out for three patients who responded to pembrolizumab therapy. The phase II trial prospectively evaluated PD-1 blockade with pembrolizumab in advanced mismatch repair-deficient cancers, independent of tissue of origin. Peripheral blood T cell samples were collected serially, before PD-1 blockade began and at several time points afterward. Blood sampling time points were reported as weeks after the first dose of pembrolizumab.

Here the sequenced sample was peripheral blood, taken 12 weeks after starting pembrolizumab. This receptor was obtained from an adult with mismatch repair-deficient cancer. This sequence uses TRBV30 and TRBJ2-1, with 9 junctional bases fitting TRBD2. DNA sequence: TGTGCCTGGAGCCGACTAGCGGAGTACGAGCAGTTCTTC. Its amino acids are CAWSRLAEYEQFF.